Listed below are T cell receptor beta chains from one sample, sequenced in a study of blood T cells in healthy people across ages. Each CDR3 protein gets one entry after TCRdb re-called the 5' RACE reads with MiXCR. The table includes 1.8 million or so distinct CDR3 sequences, 39% detected once. The specimen was blood. The receptor source for this set is a human donor in good health. CDR3s include the opening cysteine and the closing phenylalanine or tryptophan. A D gene is named only where the DNA matches it firmly. Clone size is shown for a subset of rows, as once, few, many or a class of expanded clone.

TRBJ2-1	-	TRBV24-1	-	11	TGTGCCTTTCTTCCTTCTTACGAGCAGTTCTTC	CAFLPSYEQFF
TRBJ2-7	-	TRBV21-1	-	18	TGTGCCAGCAGCAAAGTGTCAGGGCCATACGTTATCTCCTACGAGCAGTACTTC	CASSKVSGPYVISYEQYF
TRBJ1-1	-	TRBV15	once	15	TGTGCCACCAGCAGACTCCGACAGAGCAACACTGAAGCTTTCTTT	CATSRLRQSNTEAFF
TRBJ2-7	-	TRBV4-3	many	14	TGCGCCAGCAGCCAAGAACGTCGGTCTTACGAGCAGTACTTC	CASSQERRSYEQYF
TRBJ1-6	-	TRBV30	-	13	TGTGCCTGGAGTTCTCAGGGTAATTCACCCCTCCACTTT	CAWSSQGNSPLHF
TRBJ1-2	-	TRBV20-1	-	15	TGCAGTGCCCATCCTGCATTGACAGTTAACTATGGCTACACCTTC	CSAHPALTVNYGYTF
TRBJ1-2	-	TRBV10-3	once	12	TGTGCCATCAGAGGAATCTCGTCGGGCTACACCTTC	CAIRGISSGYTF
TRBJ2-2	-	TRBV4-1	-	15	TGCGCCAGCAGCCAAGGAGGGGAGATGACCGGGGAGCTGTTTTTT	CASSQGGEMTGELFF
TRBJ1-5	TRBD1	TRBV12-3/TRBV12-4	-	13	TGTGCCAGCAGTACAGGGGGGGATCAGCCCCAGCATTTT	CASSTGGDQPQHF
TRBJ1-5	-	TRBV27	few	16	TGTGCCAGCCGTAATGAGGGCCTAGGAGGCAATCAGCCCCAGCATTTT	CASRNEGLGGNQPQHF
TRBJ2-3	-	TRBV11-3	few	15	TGTGCCAGCAGCTTTGAGGCCACCGGCACAGATACGCAGTATTTT	CASSFEATGTDTQYF
TRBJ2-3	-	TRBV11-1	-	13	TGTGCCAGCACCTTTCTTCTTGCAGATACGCAGTATTTT	CASTFLLADTQYF
TRBJ2-3	-	TRBV7-2	few	16	TGTGCCAGCGGGTTCTCCGGGGCTACAAGCACAGATACGCAGTATTTT	CASGFSGATSTDTQYF
TRBJ2-2	-	TRBV6-1	once	14	TGTGCCAGCTCGGGGGCGCAGTACACCGGGGAGCTGTTTTTT	CASSGAQYTGELFF
TRBJ2-3	-	TRBV7-2	few	15	TGTGCCAGCAGCTTAGCGTCCCCCTACACAGATACGCAGTATTTT	CASSLASPYTDTQYF
TRBJ1-4	-	TRBV20-1	-	15	TGCAGTGCTAGAGAGAGCAGGGGCTGGTATGAAAAACTGTTTTTT	CSARESRGWYEKLFF
TRBJ1-1	-	TRBV29-1	-	10	TGCAGCGGAGGTAAGACTGAAGCTTTCTTT	CSGGKTEAFF
TRBJ1-4	-	TRBV4-3	-	16	TGCGCCAGCAGCCAAGATGTGGGTGGAGAAGGAGAAAAACTGTTTTTT	CASSQDVGGEGEKLFF
TRBJ2-3	TRBD2	TRBV29-1	-	15	TGCAGCGTAAACCCCCTAGCGGGCCCCACAGATACGCAGTATTTT	CSVNPLAGPTDTQYF
TRBJ2-1	TRBD2	TRBV5-1	-	15	TGCGCCAGCAGCAAGGGACAGACTAGCGGCTTAGGGAAGTTCTTC	CASSKGQTSGLGKFF
TRBJ2-7	-	TRBV20-1	-	15	TGCAGTGCTAGGGGGCTCAGGCACGACTCCTACGAGCAGTACTTC	CSARGLRHDSYEQYF
TRBJ1-2	-	TRBV4-3	-	16	TGCGCCAGCAGTGGATCGTCAGGGAATTTCGACTATGGCTACACCTTC	CASSGSSGNFDYGYTF
TRBJ2-5	TRBD2	TRBV9	-	14	TGTGCCAGCAGCCGGGGTTGGGGGGGAGAGACCCAGTACTTC	CASSRGWGGETQYF
TRBJ1-2	-	TRBV4-3	few	14	TGCGCCAGCAGCCAAGTCCCAGGCTTCTATGGCTACACCTTC	CASSQVPGFYGYTF
TRBJ2-3	-	TRBV27	-	15	TGTGCCAGCAGTCCCGGGACGCCGAACGTGGATACGCAGTATTTT	CASSPGTPNVDTQYF
TRBJ1-6	TRBD1	TRBV20-1	-	12	TGCAGGGCTAGGGACAGGGATTCACCCCTCCACTTT	CRARDRDSPLHF
TRBJ1-2	-	TRBV28	-	13	TGTGCCAGCAACCCCAACCCACAATATGGCTACACCTTC	CASNPNPQYGYTF
TRBJ1-6	-	TRBV12-3/TRBV12-4	-	17	TGTGCCAGCAGTTCAAGGACCAGGGGTTCTCTAGGCTCACCCCTCCACTTT	CASSSRTRGSLGSPLHF
TRBJ2-3	-	TRBV11-2	few	16	TGTGCCAGCAGCCCTCCCGGGGGCTCGGACACAGATACGCAGTATTTT	CASSPPGGSDTDTQYF
TRBJ2-7	TRBD2	TRBV20-1	few	15	TGCAGTGCTAGGTCCACTAGCGGGGGAAACTACGAGCAGTACTTC	CSARSTSGGNYEQYF
TRBJ2-7	-	TRBV12-3/TRBV12-4	few	14	TGTGCCAGCAGTTTAGAGGCAACAACCTACGAGCAGTACTTC	CASSLEATTYEQYF
TRBJ1-5	TRBD1	TRBV28	-	19	TGTGCCAGCAGTTCGCGTGATTATAGGGGGCTGGGGAGCAATCAGCCCCAGCATTTT	CASSSRDYRGLGSNQPQHF
TRBJ1-2	-	TRBV14	few	13	TGTGCCAGCAGCCAAGCTCGGCTAGGGGGCTACACCTTC	CASSQARLGGYTF
TRBJ2-2	-	TRBV4-2	once	14	TGTGCCAGCAGCCAAGCCCCGGAAGAAGGGGAGCTGTTTTTT	CASSQAPEEGELFF
TRBJ1-6	-	TRBV3-1	-	13	TGTGCCAGCAGCCATAAGACGGATTCACCCCTCCACTTT	CASSHKTDSPLHF
TRBJ2-7	-	TRBV20-1	few	14	TGCAGTGCTAGAAAGGAGTTAAACTCCTACGAGCAGTACTTC	CSARKELNSYEQYF
TRBJ2-2	-	TRBV5-6	-	11	TGTGCCAGCCCTACTTCCGGGGAGCTGTTTTTT	CASPTSGELFF
TRBJ2-5	-	TRBV12-3/TRBV12-4	few	13	TGTGCCAGCAGTCAACAGGGTACAGAGACCCAGTACTTC	CASSQQGTETQYF
TRBJ2-1	-	TRBV7-2	-	15	TGTGCCAGCAGCCCCCTTACTTCTGGGGGAGATGAGCAGTTCTTC	CASSPLTSGGDEQFF
TRBJ2-5	TRBD2	TRBV6-5	few	14	TGTGCCAGCAGAACGGGGACTCCAGCGGGGTCCCAGTACTTC	CASRTGTPAGSQYF
TRBJ2-2	-	TRBV2	-	14	TGTGCCAGCAGTCCCCTGACCGCGACCGGGGAGCTGTTTTTT	CASSPLTATGELFF
TRBJ2-5	-	TRBV29-1	-	14	TGCAGCGTTAAAAAGGGGTCAGCCCGTGAGACCCAGTACTTC	CSVKKGSARETQYF